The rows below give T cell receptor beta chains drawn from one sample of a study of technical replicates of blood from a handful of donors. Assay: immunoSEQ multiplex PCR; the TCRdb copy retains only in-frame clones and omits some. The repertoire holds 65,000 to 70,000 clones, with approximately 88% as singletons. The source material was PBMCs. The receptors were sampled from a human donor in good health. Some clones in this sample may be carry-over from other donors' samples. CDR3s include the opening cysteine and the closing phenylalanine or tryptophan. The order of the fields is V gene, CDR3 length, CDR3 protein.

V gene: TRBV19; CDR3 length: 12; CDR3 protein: CASSLRDRVVFF
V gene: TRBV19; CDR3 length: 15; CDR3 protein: CASSMGDRGNQPQHF
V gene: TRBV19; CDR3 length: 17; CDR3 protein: CASSSGTSGGSTDTQYF
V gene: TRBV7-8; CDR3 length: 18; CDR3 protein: CASSIRDRGGITGNTIYF
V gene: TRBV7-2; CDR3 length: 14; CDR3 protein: CASSSPSGGTEAFF
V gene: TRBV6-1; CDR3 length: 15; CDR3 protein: CASTRLGTTNEKLFF
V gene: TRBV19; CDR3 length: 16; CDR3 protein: CASSEKTGASNQPQHF
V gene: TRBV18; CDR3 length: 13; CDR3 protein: CASSAQDSYGYTF
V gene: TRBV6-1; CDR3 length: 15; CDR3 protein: CASILSVGTAYEQYF
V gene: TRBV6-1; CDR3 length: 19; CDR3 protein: CASSGAAGTKQGRSGEAFF
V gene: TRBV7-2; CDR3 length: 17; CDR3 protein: CASSFGRGTGQLYEQYF
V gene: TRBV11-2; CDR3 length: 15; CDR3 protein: CASSLERTKWAPLHF
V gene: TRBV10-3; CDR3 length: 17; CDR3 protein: CATRGGSTTNSNQPQHF
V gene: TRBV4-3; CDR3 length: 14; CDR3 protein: CASSHQGGYNEQFF
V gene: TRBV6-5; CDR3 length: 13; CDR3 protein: CASSQPGAYEQYF
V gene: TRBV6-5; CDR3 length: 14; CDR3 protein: CASRPQGNPYEQYF
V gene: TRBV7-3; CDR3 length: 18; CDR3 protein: CASSEPGQGPGGANVLTF
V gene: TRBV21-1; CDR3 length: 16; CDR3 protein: CASSTRLAEPQETQYF
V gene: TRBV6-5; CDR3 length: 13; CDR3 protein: CASQRKGATEAFF
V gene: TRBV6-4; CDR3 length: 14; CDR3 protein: CASSKTGSTDTQYF
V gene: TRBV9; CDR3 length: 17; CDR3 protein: CASSPGQGGSSYNEQFF
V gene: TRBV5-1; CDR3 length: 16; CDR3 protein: CASSLGLNPSGNTIYF
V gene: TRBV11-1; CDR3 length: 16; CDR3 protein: CASSSVGSGVYNEQFF
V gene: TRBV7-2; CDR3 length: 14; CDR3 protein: CASSQDRVNTEAFF
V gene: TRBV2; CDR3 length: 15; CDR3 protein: CASSDRSSYNSPLHF
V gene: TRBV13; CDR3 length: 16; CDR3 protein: CASSTTPAQGASGYTF
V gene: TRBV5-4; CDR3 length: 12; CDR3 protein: CASSSLTDTQYF
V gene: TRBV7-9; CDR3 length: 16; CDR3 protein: CASSLGAGSSNQPQHF
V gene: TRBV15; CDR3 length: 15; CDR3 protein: CATSRLGGFGNTIYF
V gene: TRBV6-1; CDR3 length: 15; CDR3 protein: CASRTGTGWDTEAFF
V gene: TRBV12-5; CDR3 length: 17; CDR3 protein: CASGSWTGTSSKETQYF
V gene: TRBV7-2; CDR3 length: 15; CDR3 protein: CASSLEAAFRYEQYF
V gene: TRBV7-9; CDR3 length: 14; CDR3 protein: CASSLGLAGETQYF
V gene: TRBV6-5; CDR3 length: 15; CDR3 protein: CASSLGGSRAWAQYF
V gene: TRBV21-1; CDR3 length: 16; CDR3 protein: CASSNRTSGILETQYF
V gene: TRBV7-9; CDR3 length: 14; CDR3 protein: CASSLGDSNSPLHF
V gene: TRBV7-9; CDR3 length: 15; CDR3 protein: CASSGQGGRGETQYF
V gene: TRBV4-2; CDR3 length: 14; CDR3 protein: CASSRGTGPYEQYF
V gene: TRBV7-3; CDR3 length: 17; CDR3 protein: CASSSQAGLAGGETQYF